The 3 T cell receptor beta chains below were found in one sample sequenced in a study of T cell responses to AZD1222 COVID-19 vaccine. Produced via immunoSEQ multiplex PCR; TCRdb's table is partial and in-frame only. Among about 130,000 clones listed, 88% were seen once. This sample comprised peripheral blood, obtained on day 0 of MenACWY control vaccination. The receptor set was obtained from an adult in good health.

This clone was seen only once. The rearrangement links TRBV27 to TRBJ1-1, with TRBD1 as a possible D gene (6 bases). Germline V gene lookup returns CDR1 MNHEY and CDR2 SMNVEV (reference sequence). The ends were cut back, 8 bases at V and 2 bases at J, with 12 bases in the middle. This CDR3 comprises 13 residues. Here the CDR3 DNA reads TGTGCCAGCGCTAGGACAGCCAACACTGAAGCTTTCTTT. This sequence encodes CASARTANTEAFF.

This clone was counted a single time. The chain is built from TRBV15 and TRBJ1-4; 7 bases are shared with TRBD1. The CDR3 runs to 15 residues. Trimming at V came to 3 bases and at J to 8 bases, leaving 9 bases not matched to a gene. Germline loops: CDR1 LNHNV, CDR2 YYDKDF (reference sequence). The CDR3 DNA reads as TGTGCCACCAGCAGGGCCGGCCACAGGGGCGAAAAACTGTTTTTT. It is translated as CATSRAGHRGEKLFF.

The chain combines TRBV28 with TRBJ2-3; D gene uncertain. The CDR3 loop spans 11 amino acids. The V and J ends lost 6 bases and 4 bases respectively, with 5 bases between them. Germline-derived CDR1 and CDR2 are MDHEN and SYDVKM. For the CDR3, the DNA is TGTGCCAGCAGCCAAGCAGATACGCAGTATTTT. This translates into CASSQADTQYF.